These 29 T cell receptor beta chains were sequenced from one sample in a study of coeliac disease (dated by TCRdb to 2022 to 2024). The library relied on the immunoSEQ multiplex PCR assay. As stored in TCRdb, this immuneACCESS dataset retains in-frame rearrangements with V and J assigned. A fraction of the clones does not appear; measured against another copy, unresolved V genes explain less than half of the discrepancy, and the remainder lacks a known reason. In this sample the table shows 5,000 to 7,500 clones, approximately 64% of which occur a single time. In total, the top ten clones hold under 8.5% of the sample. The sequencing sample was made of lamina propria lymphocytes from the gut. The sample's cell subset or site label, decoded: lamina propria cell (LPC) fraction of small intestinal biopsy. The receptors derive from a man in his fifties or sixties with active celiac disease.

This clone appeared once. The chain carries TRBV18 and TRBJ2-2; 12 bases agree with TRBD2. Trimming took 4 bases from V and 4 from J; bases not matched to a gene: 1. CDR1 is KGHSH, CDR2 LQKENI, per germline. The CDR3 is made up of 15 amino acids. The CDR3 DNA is TGTGCCAGCTCACAGGGACTAGCGGGCACCGGGGAGCTGTTTTTT. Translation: CASSQGLAGTGELFF.

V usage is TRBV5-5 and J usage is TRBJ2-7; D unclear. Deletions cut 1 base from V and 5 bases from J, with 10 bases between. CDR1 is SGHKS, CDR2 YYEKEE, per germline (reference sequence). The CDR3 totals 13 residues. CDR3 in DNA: TGTGCCAGCAGCTTGTTTATTCTTAACGAGCAGTACTTC. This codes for CASSLFILNEQYF. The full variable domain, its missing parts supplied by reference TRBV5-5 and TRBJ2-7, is DAGVTQSPTHLIKTRGQQVTLRCSPISGHKSVSWYQQVLGQGPQFIFQYYEKEERGRGNFPDRFSARQFPNYSSELNVNALLLGDSALYLCASSLFILNEQYFGPGTRLTVT.

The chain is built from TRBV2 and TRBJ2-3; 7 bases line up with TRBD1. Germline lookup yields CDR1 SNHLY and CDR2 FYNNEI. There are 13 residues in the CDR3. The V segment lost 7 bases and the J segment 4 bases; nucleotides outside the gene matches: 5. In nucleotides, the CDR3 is TGTGCCAGCAACAGGGGTAGTGCAGATACGCAGTATTTT. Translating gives CASNRGSADTQYF.

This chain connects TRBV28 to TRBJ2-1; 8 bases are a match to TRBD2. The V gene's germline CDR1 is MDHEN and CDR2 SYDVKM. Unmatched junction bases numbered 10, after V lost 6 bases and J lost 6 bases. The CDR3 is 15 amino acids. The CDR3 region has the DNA TGTGCCAGCAGGCTCGGGGGGGAGGGATCCAATGAGCAGTTCTTC. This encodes CASRLGGEGSNEQFF.

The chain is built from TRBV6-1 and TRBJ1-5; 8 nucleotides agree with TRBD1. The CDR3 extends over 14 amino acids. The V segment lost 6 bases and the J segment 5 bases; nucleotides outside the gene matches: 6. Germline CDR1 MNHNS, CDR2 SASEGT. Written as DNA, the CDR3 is TGTGCCAGCAGGTCGACAGGGGTGGATCAGCCCCAGCATTTT. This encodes CASRSTGVDQPQHF.

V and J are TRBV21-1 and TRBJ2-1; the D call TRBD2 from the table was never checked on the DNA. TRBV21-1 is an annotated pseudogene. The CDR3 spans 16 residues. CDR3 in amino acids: CASSNSWSGRHNEQFF. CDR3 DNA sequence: TGTGCCAGCAGCAATTCCTGGAGCGGGAGGCACAATGAGCAGTTCTTC.

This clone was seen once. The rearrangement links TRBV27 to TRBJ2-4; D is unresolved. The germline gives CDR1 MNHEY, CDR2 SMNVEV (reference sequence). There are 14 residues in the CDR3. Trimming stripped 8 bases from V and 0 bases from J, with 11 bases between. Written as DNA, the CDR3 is TGTGCCAGCGGCCCAAACCTAGCCAAAAACATTCAGTACTTC. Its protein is CASGPNLAKNIQYF.

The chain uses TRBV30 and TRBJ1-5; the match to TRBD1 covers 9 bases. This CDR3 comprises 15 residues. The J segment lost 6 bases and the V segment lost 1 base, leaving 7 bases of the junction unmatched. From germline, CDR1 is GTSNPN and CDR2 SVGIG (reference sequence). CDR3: CAWSENRGQGQPQHF. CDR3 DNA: TGTGCCTGGAGTGAAAACAGGGGGCAGGGTCAGCCCCAGCATTTT.

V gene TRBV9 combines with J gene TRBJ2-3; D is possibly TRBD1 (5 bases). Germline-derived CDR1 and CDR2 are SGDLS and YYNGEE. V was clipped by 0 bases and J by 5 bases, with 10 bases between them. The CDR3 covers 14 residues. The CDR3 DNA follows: TGTGCCAGCAGCGTAGAACAGGTTGTAGATACGCAGTATTTT. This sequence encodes CASSVEQVVDTQYF.

In nucleotides, the CDR3 is TGTGCCAGCAGCTTAGCCCTCGGAGTAGAAAAACTGTTTTTT. Protein sequence: CASSLALGVEKLFF. V and J are TRBV7-9 and TRBJ1-4; D ambiguous. This CDR3 is 14 amino acids long. The germline gives CDR1 SEHNR, CDR2 FQNEAQ (reference sequence). The V and J ends lost 0 bases and 8 bases respectively, with 10 bases between them. Full variable domain (rest looked up from reference TRBV7-9 and TRBJ1-4): DTGVSQNPRHKITKRGQNVTFRCDPISEHNRLYWYRQTLGQGPEFLTYFQNEAQLEKSRLLSDRFSAERPKGSFSTLEIQRTEQGDSAMYLCASSLALGVEKLFFGSGTQLSVL.

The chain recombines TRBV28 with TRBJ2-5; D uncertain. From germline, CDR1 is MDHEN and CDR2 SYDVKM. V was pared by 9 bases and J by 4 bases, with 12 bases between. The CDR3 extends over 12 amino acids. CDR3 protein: CASSPQLETQYF. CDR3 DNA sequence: TGTGCCAGTAGTCCCCAACTAGAGACCCAGTACTTC.

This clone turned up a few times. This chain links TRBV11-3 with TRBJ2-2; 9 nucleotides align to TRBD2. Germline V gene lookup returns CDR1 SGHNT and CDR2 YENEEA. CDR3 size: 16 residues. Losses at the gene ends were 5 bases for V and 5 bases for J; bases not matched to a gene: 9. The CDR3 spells CASSPWTSARTGELFF. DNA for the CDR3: TGTGCCAGCAGCCCGTGGACTAGCGCGAGGACCGGGGAGCTGTTTTTT. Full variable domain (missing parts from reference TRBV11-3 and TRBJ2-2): EAGVVQSPRYKIIEKKQPVAFWCNPISGHNTLYWYLQNLGQGPELLIRYENEEAVDDSQLPKDRFSAERLKGVDSTLKIQPAELGDSAVYLCASSPWTSARTGELFFGEGSRLTVL.

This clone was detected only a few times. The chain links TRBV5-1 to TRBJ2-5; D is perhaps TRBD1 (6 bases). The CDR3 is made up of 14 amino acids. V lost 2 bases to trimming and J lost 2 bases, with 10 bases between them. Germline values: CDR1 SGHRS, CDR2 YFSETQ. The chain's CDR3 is CASSFQGSQETQYF. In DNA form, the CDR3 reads TGCGCCAGCAGCTTTCAGGGGTCTCAAGAGACCCAGTACTTC.

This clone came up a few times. CDR3 amino acids: CATSRGRGTNTEAFF. For the CDR3, the DNA is TGTGCCACCAGCAGAGGTAGAGGGACTAACACTGAAGCTTTCTTT. The genes are TRBV15 and TRBJ1-1; possibly TRBD1 for D (5 bases). The germline V gene encodes CDR1 LNHNV and CDR2 YYDKDF (reference sequence). V shed 1 base and J shed 2 bases, with 11 bases lying between them. This CDR3 spans 15 amino acids.

CDR3 nucleotide sequence: TGTGCCAGCAGTGCGGGACTAGCGGGAGTGCCCGGCTCCTACAATGAGCAGTTCTTC. It codes for CASSAGLAGVPGSYNEQFF. The chain uses TRBV6-1 and TRBJ2-1; 14 bases match TRBD2. Trimming cost V 4 bases and J 0 bases; bases outside gene matches: 8. The germline V gene encodes CDR1 MNHNS and CDR2 SASEGT. The CDR3 has 19 amino acids.

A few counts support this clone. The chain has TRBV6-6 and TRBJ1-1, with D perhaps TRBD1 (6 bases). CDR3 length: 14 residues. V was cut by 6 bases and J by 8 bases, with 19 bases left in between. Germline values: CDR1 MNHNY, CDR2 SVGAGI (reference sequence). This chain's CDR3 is CASRQGPDSVEAFF. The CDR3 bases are TGTGCCAGCAGACAGGGACCAGATAGTGTAGAAGCTTTCTTT.

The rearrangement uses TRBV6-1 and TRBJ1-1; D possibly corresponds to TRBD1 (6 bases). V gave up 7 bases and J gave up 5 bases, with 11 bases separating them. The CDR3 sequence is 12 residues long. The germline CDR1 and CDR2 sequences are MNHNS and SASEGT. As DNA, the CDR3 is TGTGCCAGCACTTTTAGGGGGACTGAAGCTTTCTTT. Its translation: CASTFRGTEAFF.

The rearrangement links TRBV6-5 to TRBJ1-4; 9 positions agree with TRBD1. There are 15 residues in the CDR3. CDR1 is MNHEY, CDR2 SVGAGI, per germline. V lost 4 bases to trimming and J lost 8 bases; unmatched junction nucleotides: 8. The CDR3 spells CASSWTGATTEKLFF. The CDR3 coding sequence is TGTGCCAGCAGTTGGACAGGGGCAACTACGGAAAAACTGTTTTTT.

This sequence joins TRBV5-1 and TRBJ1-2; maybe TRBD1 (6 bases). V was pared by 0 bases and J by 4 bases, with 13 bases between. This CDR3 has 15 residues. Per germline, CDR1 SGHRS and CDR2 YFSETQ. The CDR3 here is CASSLVGGRVYGYTF. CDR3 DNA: TGCGCCAGCAGCTTGGTGGGGGGGCGAGTCTATGGCTACACCTTC.

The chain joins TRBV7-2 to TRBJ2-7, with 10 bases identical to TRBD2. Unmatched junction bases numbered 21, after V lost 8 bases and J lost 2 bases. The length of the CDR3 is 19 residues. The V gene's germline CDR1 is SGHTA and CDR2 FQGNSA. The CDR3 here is CASETPGTWNGTSAYEQYV. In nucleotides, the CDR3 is TGTGCCAGCGAGACTCCGGGTACCTGGAATGGGACTAGCGCCTACGAGCAGTACGTC.

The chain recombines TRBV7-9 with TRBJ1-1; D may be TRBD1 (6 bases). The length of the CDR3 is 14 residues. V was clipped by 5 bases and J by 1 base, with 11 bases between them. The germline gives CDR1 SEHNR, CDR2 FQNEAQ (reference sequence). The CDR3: CASSPGDRNTEAFF. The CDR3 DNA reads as TGTGCCAGCAGCCCAGGGGATCGGAACACTGAAGCTTTCTTT.

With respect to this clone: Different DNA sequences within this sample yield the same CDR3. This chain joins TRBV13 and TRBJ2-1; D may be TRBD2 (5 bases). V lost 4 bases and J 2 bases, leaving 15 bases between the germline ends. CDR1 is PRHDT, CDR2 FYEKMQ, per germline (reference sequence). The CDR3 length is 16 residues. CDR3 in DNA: TGTGCCAGCAGCTCATCCGGGGAGAGAACCTACAATGAGCAGTTCTTC. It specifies CASSSSGERTYNEQFF.

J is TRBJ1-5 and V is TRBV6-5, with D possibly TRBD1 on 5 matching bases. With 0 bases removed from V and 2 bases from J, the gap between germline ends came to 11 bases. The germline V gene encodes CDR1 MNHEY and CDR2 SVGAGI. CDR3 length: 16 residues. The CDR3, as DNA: TGTGCCAGCAGTTACTCCATAGGGGAGGGCAATCAGCCCCAGCATTTT. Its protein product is CASSYSIGEGNQPQHF.

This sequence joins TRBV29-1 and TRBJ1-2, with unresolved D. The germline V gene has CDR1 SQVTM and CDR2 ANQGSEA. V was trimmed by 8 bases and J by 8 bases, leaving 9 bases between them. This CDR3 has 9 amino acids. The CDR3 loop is CSPLPGYTF. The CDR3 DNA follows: TGCAGCCCCCTCCCCGGCTACACCTTC.

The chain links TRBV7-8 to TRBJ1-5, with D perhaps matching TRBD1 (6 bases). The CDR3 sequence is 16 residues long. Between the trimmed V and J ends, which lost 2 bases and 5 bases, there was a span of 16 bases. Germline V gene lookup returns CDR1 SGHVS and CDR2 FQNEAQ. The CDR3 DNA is TGTGCCAGCAGCTTAATGCGGGGGGCAGGGCATCAGCCCCAGCATTTT. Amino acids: CASSLMRGAGHQPQHF.

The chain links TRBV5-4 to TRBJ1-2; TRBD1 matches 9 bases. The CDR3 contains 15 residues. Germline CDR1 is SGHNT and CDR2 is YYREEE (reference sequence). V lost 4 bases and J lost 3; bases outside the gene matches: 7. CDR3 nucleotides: TGTGCCAGCAGCCTGCTACAGGGGGCGGACTATGGCTACACCTTC. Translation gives CASSLLQGADYGYTF.

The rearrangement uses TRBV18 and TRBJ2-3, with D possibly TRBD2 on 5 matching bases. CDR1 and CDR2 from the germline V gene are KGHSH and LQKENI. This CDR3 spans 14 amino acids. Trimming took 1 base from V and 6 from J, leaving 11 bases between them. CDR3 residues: CASSPRLAADTQYF. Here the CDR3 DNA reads TGTGCCAGCTCACCACGGCTAGCCGCGGATACGCAGTATTTT.

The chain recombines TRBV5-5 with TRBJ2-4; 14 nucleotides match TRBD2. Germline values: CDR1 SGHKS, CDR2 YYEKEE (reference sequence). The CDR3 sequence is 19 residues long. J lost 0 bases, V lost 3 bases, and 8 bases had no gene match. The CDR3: CASSSLTSGRGLAKNIQYF. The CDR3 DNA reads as TGTGCCAGCAGCTCATTGACTAGCGGGAGGGGGCTAGCCAAAAACATTCAGTACTTC.

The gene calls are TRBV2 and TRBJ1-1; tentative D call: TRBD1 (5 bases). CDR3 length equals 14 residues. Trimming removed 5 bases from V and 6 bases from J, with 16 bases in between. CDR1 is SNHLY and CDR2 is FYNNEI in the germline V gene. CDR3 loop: CASSLNRPPAEAFF. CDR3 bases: TGTGCCAGCAGTCTAAACAGGCCCCCCGCTGAAGCTTTCTTT.